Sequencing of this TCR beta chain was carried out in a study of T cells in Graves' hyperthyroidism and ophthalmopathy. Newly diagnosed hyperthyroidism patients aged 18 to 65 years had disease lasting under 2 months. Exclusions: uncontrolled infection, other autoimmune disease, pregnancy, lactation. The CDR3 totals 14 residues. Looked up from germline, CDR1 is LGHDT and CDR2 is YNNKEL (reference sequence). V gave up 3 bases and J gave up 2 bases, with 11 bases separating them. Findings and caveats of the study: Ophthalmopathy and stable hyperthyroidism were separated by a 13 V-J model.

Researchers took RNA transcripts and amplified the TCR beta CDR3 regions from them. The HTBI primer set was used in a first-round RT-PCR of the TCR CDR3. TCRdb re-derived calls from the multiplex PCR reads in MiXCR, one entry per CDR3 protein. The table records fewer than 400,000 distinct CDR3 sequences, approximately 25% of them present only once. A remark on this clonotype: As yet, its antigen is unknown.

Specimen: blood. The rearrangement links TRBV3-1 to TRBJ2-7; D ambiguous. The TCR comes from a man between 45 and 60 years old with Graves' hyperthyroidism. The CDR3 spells CASSQLGVTYEQYF. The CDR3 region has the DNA TGTGCCAGCAGCCAGTTGGGTGTCACCTACGAGCAGTACTTC.